The entry below describes one T cell receptor (beta chain). Antigen specificity is unknown. The CDR3 is 14 residues long. Germline V gives CDR1 KGHDR, CDR2 SFDVKD. Trimming cost V 9 bases and J 2 bases, with 10 bases left between them. This sample's time point: blood from clinic visit 5 months post-surgery; TSC patient then seizure free. Surgery cases with the highest brain T cell transcript signatures were chosen for sequencing. Before surgery, patients took at least one anti-epileptic drug. Libraries were prepared by immunoSEQ multiplex PCR; TCRdb keeps only in-frame clonotypes and omits some of them. The table lists approximately 330,000 clones, over 85% of them singletons. This record belongs to a study of brain T cells in children with intractable seizures. Study-level findings and limits: Pre-surgery blood may have been undersampled, hiding some clones. Viral specificity was inferred only from CDR3 similarity; HCMV serostatus was unknown.

The chain carries TRBV24-1 and TRBJ2-6, with a possible D match to TRBD1 (6 bases). This TCR derives from a boy younger than two with tuberous sclerosis and intractable seizures. The sequences come from peripheral blood, collected roughly 5 months after surgery. The chain's CDR3 is CATSWGPGANVLTF. The CDR3 DNA reads TGTGCCACCTCTTGGGGGCCTGGGGCCAACGTCCTGACTTTC.